These 9 T cell receptor beta chains share one sample of origin, sequenced in a study of OX40 agonist ivuxolimab in advanced cancers. Generated by immunoSEQ multiplex PCR, the TCRdb table keeps only in-frame clones and is missing some. The sample shows more than 65,000 clones, approximately 80% of them seen only once. The sample was CD4+ or CD8+ T cells sorted from blood, taken in a trial of the OX40 agonist ivuxolimab. These receptors were taken from an adult with an advanced solid tumor such as melanoma, head and neck, liver or kidney cancer.

The chain combines TRBV7-9 with TRBJ1-2; 9 bases map to TRBD1. The V gene's germline CDR1 is SEHNR and CDR2 FQNEAQ (reference sequence). V lost 4 bases, J lost 1 base, and 4 bases stayed unmatched. The CDR3 is 15 amino acids. CDR3 residues: CASSSRTGVNYGYTF. The CDR3 nucleotides read TGTGCCAGCAGCTCACGGACAGGGGTTAACTATGGCTACACCTTC.

This clone was seen only a few times. V is TRBV5-4 and J is TRBJ1-2; the D gene is possibly TRBD1 (5 bases). CDR1 is SGHNT and CDR2 is YYREEE in the germline V gene (reference sequence). V shed 9 bases and J shed 5 bases, with 17 bases lying between them. There are 13 residues in the CDR3. The chain's CDR3 is CATSGASGYGYTF. The CDR3 nucleotides read TGTGCCACGAGCGGGGCCTCGGGTTATGGCTACACCTTC.

This clone was found once. A read error may account for a junction end that differs from germline. V usage is TRBV28 and J usage is TRBJ1-1; D may be TRBD1 (5 bases). Per the germline V gene, CDR1 is MDHEN and CDR2 is SYDVKM. The CDR3 contains 13 residues. CDR3: CASSFMGHTEAFF. The CDR3 bases are TGTGCCAGCAGTTTTATGGGGCACACTGAAGCCTTCTTT.

This sequence joins TRBV27 and TRBJ1-1; 9 bases match TRBD1. Germline CDR1 reads MNHEY; CDR2 reads SMNVEV (reference sequence). The CDR3 is 18 residues long. Trimming cost V 7 bases and J 5 bases; bases outside gene matches: 20. The CDR3 protein is CASKAVTLWGQGGTEAFF. The CDR3 nucleotides are TGTGCCAGCAAAGCTGTAACATTGTGGGGACAGGGTGGGACTGAAGCTTTCTTT.

The gene calls are TRBV29-1 and TRBJ2-5; 8 positions agree with TRBD2. The CDR3 loop spans 14 amino acids. Germline lookup yields CDR1 SQVTM and CDR2 ANQGSEA. V dropped 2 bases and J dropped 2; count of bases not matched to a gene: 4. DNA of the CDR3: TGCAGCGTTGAAAGCGGGGGTCCTCAAGAGACCCAGTACTTC. Amino acid sequence: CSVESGGPQETQYF.

The gene calls are TRBV29-1 and TRBJ2-6; D ambiguous. V shed 6 bases and J shed 0 bases, with 6 bases lying between them. Looked up from germline, CDR1 is SQVTM and CDR2 is ANQGSEA. This CDR3 is built from 13 residues. This CDR3 is CSVARSGANVLTF. CDR3 nucleotides: TGCAGCGTGGCCCGCTCTGGGGCCAACGTCCTGACTTTC. The full variable domain, its missing parts supplied by reference TRBV29-1 and TRBJ2-6, is SAVISQKPSRDICQRGTSLTIQCQVDSQVTMMFWYRQQPGQSLTLIATANQGSEATYESGFVIDKFPISRPNLTFSTLTVSNMSPEDSSIYLCSVARSGANVLTFGAGSRLTVL.

The J gene is TRBJ1-2, the V gene TRBV7-2; perhaps TRBD1 as D (6 bases). Trimming removed 6 bases at V and 8 bases at J, with 19 bases between. This CDR3 region has 14 residues. Germline values: CDR1 SGHTA, CDR2 FQGNSA. CDR3 residues: CASSRGGKSEGYTF. The CDR3 region has the DNA TGTGCCAGCAGTCGAGGGGGGAAGAGCGAAGGCTACACCTTC. The whole variable domain, remainder taken from reference TRBV7-2 and TRBJ1-2, is GAGVSQSPSNKVTEKGKDVELRCDPISGHTALYWYRQSLGQGLEFLIYFQGNSAPDKSGLPSDRFSAERTGGSVSTLTIQRTQQEDSAVYLCASSRGGKSEGYTFGSGTRLTVV.

This chain joins TRBV6-5 and TRBJ1-1; D not resolved. Germline CDR1 MNHEY, CDR2 SVGAGI. This CDR3 spans 11 amino acids. Trimming left V 7 bases short and J 3 bases short, with 6 bases between. The CDR3 protein is CASTGYTEAFF. In DNA, the CDR3 is TGTGCCAGCACCGGATACACTGAAGCTTTCTTT.

This clone was seen a single time. This chain connects TRBV27 to TRBJ1-5; 7 bases line up with TRBD1. Trimming took 4 bases from V and 6 from J; bases not matched to a gene: 12. Germline loops: CDR1 MNHEY, CDR2 SMNVEV (reference sequence). CDR3 size: 16 residues. CDR3 in amino acids: CASSSRDSRGPQPQHF. The DNA for the CDR3 is TGTGCCAGCAGTTCCCGGGACAGCCGGGGCCCTCAGCCCCAGCATTTT.